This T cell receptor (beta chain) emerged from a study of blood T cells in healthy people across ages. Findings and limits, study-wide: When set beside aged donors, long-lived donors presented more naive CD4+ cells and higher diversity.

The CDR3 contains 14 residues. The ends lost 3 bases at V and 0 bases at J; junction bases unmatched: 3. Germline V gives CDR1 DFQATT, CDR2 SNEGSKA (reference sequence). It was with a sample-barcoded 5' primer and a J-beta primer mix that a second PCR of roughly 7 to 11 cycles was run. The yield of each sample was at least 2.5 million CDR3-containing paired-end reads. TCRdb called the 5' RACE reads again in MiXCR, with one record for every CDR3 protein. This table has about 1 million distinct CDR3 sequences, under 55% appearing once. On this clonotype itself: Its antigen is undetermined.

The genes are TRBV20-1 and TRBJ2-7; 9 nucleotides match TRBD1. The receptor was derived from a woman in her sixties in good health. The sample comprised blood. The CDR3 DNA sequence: TGCAGTGCTAGGCCGGGACAGGGCTCCTACGAGCAGTACTTC. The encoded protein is CSARPGQGSYEQYF.